The entry below gives a single TCR beta chain sequence along with its context. Its antigen remains unidentified. The data were taken from a study of T-cell memory formation after mild COVID-19. Study-wide results and caveats: Within pre-infection memory, some responding clones were found, suggesting cross-reactive memory joined. SARS-CoV-2 specificity of second-wave clones peaking day 37 was unconfirmed.

The CDR3 runs 16 residues. Losses at the gene ends were 1 base for V and 2 bases for J; bases not matched to a gene: 6. Looked up from germline, CDR1 is LGHNA and CDR2 is YNFKEQ. 5'RACE with constant-segment primers yielded barcoded, UMI-tagged TCR alpha and TCR beta cDNA libraries. TCRdb re-called the 5' RACE reads with MiXCR, one entry per CDR3 protein. In the table there are 25,000 to 30,000 distinct CDR3 sequences, 10% to 15% of which are singletons. This TCR came from an adult woman who had mild COVID-19 (a few samples of this study predate the infection). Cell type and time point are not known. This chain connects TRBV4-2 to TRBJ2-7; TRBD1 aligns across 9 bases. The specimen sequenced was PBMCs or a T cell subset sorted from them (not recorded which). The CDR3 protein is CASSQAARDRAYEQYF. The CDR3, as DNA: TGTGCCAGCAGCCAAGCTGCCCGGGACAGGGCCTACGAGCAGTACTTC.